This TCR beta chain is from a study of T cells in Graves' hyperthyroidism and ophthalmopathy. This clonotype was detected once. Its antigen is not known. Broader study findings: The model anticipated ophthalmopathy a median about six months pre-onset. Most expanded thyroid clonotypes above 0.001 recurred in blood.

Amplification yielded TCR beta CDR3 regions, with RNA transcripts as the source. With the HTBI primer set, the TCR CDR3 went through a first round of RT-PCR. One entry per CDR3 protein, called by TCRdb with MiXCR from the multiplex PCR reads. The sample carries approximately 720,000 distinct CDR3 sequences, around a sixth recorded once. Diagnoses rested on clinical symptoms, serum thyroxine and TRAb, thyroid ultrasound and orbital computed tomography. The CDR3 length is 13 residues. CDR1 is LNHDA and CDR2 is SQIVND in the germline V gene (reference sequence). V was cut by 8 bases and J by 5 bases, with 10 bases left in between.

The receptor comes from a woman aged 50 to 65 with Graves' hyperthyroidism that later progressed to Graves' ophthalmopathy. The chain is built from TRBV19 and TRBJ2-6; D may correspond to TRBD1 or TRBD2 (5 bases each). The specimen sequenced was blood. The CDR3 DNA follows: TGTGCCAGTCGGGACGGAAGGGCCAACGTCCTGACTTTC. It is translated as CASRDGRANVLTF.